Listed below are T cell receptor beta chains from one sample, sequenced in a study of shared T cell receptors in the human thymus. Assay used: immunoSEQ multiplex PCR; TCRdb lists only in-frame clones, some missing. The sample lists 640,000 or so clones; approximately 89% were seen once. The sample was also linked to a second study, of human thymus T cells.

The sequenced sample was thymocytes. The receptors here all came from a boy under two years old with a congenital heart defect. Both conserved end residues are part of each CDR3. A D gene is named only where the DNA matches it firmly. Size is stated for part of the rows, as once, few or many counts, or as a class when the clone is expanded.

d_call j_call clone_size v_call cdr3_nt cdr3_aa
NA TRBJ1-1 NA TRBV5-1 TGCGCCAGCAGCTTTTGGCTTTTACAGCGGGTCGGGGACACTGAAGCTTTCTTT CASSFWLLQRVGDTEAFF
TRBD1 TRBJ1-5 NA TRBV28 TGTGCCAGCAGTCCTGGGACAGGGGGAAACGGCAATCAGCCCCAGCATTTT CASSPGTGGNGNQPQHF
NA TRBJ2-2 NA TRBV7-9 TGTGCCAGCAGCTTACCTACACCGGGAGAGAACACCGGGGAGCTGTTTTTT CASSLPTPGENTGELFF
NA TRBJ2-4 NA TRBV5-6 TGTGCCAGCAGCTTGTGGACCTCCCTAGCCTATGCCAAAAACATTCAGTACTTC CASSLWTSLAYAKNIQYF
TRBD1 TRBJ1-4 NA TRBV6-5 TGTGCCAGCAGTAGGACAGGGGGGGAAAAACTGTTTTTT CASSRTGGEKLFF
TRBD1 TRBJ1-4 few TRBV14 TGTGCCAGCAGCCTCCGACAGGGGGACGCAACTAATGAAAAACTGTTTTTT CASSLRQGDATNEKLFF
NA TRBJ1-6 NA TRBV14 TGTGCCAGCAGCCACCCCACAGGGCCTGATTCACCCCTCCACTTT CASSHPTGPDSPLHF
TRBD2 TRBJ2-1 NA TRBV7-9 TGTGCCAGCAGCCCTTCGGAGCGGGACCACAATGAGCAGTTCTTC CASSPSERDHNEQFF
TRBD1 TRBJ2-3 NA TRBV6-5 TGTGCCAGCAGTTACCGGGACAGAAATACGCAGTATTTT CASSYRDRNTQYF
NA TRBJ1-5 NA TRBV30 TGTGCCTGGAGTGCGGAGAATCAGCCCCAGCATTTT CAWSAENQPQHF